The rows below give T cell receptor beta chains drawn from one sample of a study of control samples from healthy donors and cancer patients. Data came from immunoSEQ multiplex PCR; TCRdb stores just in-frame clones and leaves some out. The table includes about 82,000 clones, around 87% detected once. The sequencing sample was made of blood. These TCRs come from a man aged 50 to 60 in good health. Both conserved end residues are part of each CDR3. A D gene is named only where the DNA matches it firmly. Expanded clones get a size class; other rows say once, few or many, or leave the size out.

>15|TRBJ2-1|TRBV11-3|.|.
CASSFEIAAYNEQFF
TGTGCCAGCAGCTTCGAAATAGCGGCCTACAATGAGCAGTTCTTC
>14|TRBJ2-7|TRBV4-1|.|TRBD2
CASSQPSGSDEQYF
TGCGCCAGCAGCCAACCCAGCGGGAGTGACGAGCAGTACTTC
>15|TRBJ1-6|TRBV7-3|.|.
CASSQGGRYNSPLHF
TGTGCCAGCAGCCAAGGGGGACGGTATAATTCACCCCTCCACTTT
>14|TRBJ1-1|TRBV11-3|.|.
CASSSFRGGTEAFF
TGTGCCAGCAGCTCCTTTAGGGGGGGAACTGAAGCTTTCTTT
>16|TRBJ1-1|TRBV4-3|.|TRBD1
CASSQAGTGGDTEAFF
TGCGCCAGCAGCCAAGCCGGGACAGGGGGGGACACTGAAGCTTTCTTT
>15|TRBJ2-3|TRBV7-8|.|.
CASSIQFTGTDTQYF
TGTGCCAGCAGCATTCAATTTACGGGCACGGATACGCAGTATTTT
>15|TRBJ1-2|TRBV7-8|.|.
CASSLEGKSNYGYTF
TGTGCCAGCAGCTTAGAGGGGAAAAGCAACTATGGCTACACCTTC
>14|TRBJ1-5|TRBV6-1|once|.
CASSERGVNQPQHF
TGTGCCAGCAGTGAACGGGGGGTCAATCAGCCCCAGCATTTT
>13|TRBJ1-1|TRBV10-3|.|.
CAISDSSGTEAFF
TGTGCCATCAGTGATTCCTCCGGGACAGAAGCTTTCTTT
>15|TRBJ2-1|TRBV7-2|.|TRBD2
CASSLLGAGEDEQFF
TGTGCCAGCAGCCTCCTAGGTGCGGGGGAGGATGAGCAGTTCTTC
>15|TRBJ2-7|TRBV3-1/TRBV3-2|once|TRBD2
CASSLSPAGGPEQYF
TGTGCCAGCAGCCTTTCCCCAGCGGGAGGTCCCGAGCAGTACTTC
>14|TRBJ2-2|TRBV5-4|.|.
CASSLMQNTGELFF
TGTGCCAGCAGCTTGATGCAGAACACCGGGGAGCTGTTTTTT
>16|TRBJ2-7|TRBV7-8|few|TRBD2
CASSLAGLAGAYEQYF
TGTGCCAGCAGCTTAGCGGGACTAGCGGGAGCCTACGAGCAGTACTTC
>19|TRBJ2-6|TRBV4-1|.|TRBD2
CASSQVVSGTFSGANVLTF
TGCGCCAGCAGCCAAGTGGTTAGCGGGACGTTCTCTGGGGCCAACGTCCTGACTTTC
>12|TRBJ1-2|TRBV10-3|.|.
CAISERDGTQTF
TGTGCCATCAGTGAACGGGACGGGACCCAGACCTTC
>14|TRBJ2-2|TRBV6-5|.|.
CASLRERNTGELFF
TGTGCCAGCTTAAGGGAGCGGAACACCGGGGAGCTGTTTTTT
>17|TRBJ1-5|TRBV19|.|.
CASTVDQIGLSNQPQHF
TGTGCCAGTACTGTGGACCAGATCGGTCTAAGCAATCAGCCCCAGCATTTT
>14|TRBJ1-2|TRBV6-5|.|.
CASSRGLSNHGYTF
TGTGCCAGCAGTCGGGGGCTAAGTAATCATGGCTACACCTTC
>15|TRBJ2-7|TRBV15|.|TRBD2
CATSRRGTSIHEQYF
TGTGCCACCAGCAGACGCGGGACTAGCATCCACGAGCAGTACTTC
>13|TRBJ2-5|TRBV5-8|.|.
CASSLVGQETQYF
TGTGCCAGCAGCTTGGTAGGGCAAGAGACCCAGTACTTC
>12|TRBJ2-2|TRBV29-1|few|.
CSADRDTGELFF
TGCAGCGCCGACAGAGACACCGGGGAGCTGTTTTTT
>16|TRBJ2-3|TRBV19|.|TRBD1
CASSMVAGGIADTQYF
TGTGCCAGTAGTATGGTCGCAGGGGGCATCGCAGATACGCAGTATTTT
>18|TRBJ1-2|TRBV4-2|.|.
CASSQDGDRPAYNYGYTF
TGTGCCAGCAGCCAAGATGGAGACAGGCCCGCTTACAACTATGGCTACACCTTC
>14|TRBJ2-1|TRBV24-1|once|.
CATSDLIAYNEQFF
TGTGCCACCAGTGATTTGATAGCCTACAATGAGCAGTTCTTC
>10|TRBJ1-4|TRBV30|.|.
CAGGRSKLFF
TGTGCCGGGGGCCGGTCGAAACTGTTTTTT
>15|TRBJ2-7|TRBV13|few|TRBD1
CASSLNRGQTYEQYF
TGTGCCAGCAGCCTAAACAGGGGGCAAACCTACGAGCAGTACTTC
>15|TRBJ1-1|TRBV15|.|.
CATSRGSTVNTEAFF
TGTGCCACCAGCAGAGGCTCGACGGTGAACACTGAAGCTTTCTTT
>15|TRBJ2-1|TRBV7-2|.|.
CASSFGDGGNNEQFF
TGTGCCAGCAGCTTCGGGGATGGAGGGAACAATGAGCAGTTCTTC
>17|TRBJ2-3|TRBV7-2|.|.
CASSLGWGLLGTDTQYF
TGTGCCAGCAGCTTAGGATGGGGGTTGCTAGGCACAGATACGCAGTATTTT
>14|TRBJ1-2|TRBV5-1|.|.
CASSLAPGNYGYTF
TGCGCCAGCAGCTTGGCGCCCGGGAACTATGGCTACACCTTC
>16|TRBJ2-4|TRBV2|.|TRBD2
CASNERLAGAKNIQYF
TGTGCCAGCAATGAAAGGCTAGCGGGAGCCAAAAACATTCAGTACTTC
>13|TRBJ1-5|TRBV12-3/TRBV12-4|.|.
CASSRVLHQPQHF
TGTGCCAGCAGCAGGGTTTTACATCAGCCCCAGCATTTT
>15|TRBJ2-2|TRBV7-2|once|.
CASSLARPPAGELFF
TGTGCCAGCAGCTTAGCGAGGCCTCCCGCGGGGGAGCTGTTTTTT
>15|TRBJ1-3|TRBV2|.|.
CASRDSASSGNTIYF
TGTGCCAGCAGGGACAGTGCTAGCTCTGGAAACACCATATATTTT
>16|TRBJ2-5|TRBV24-1|.|TRBD1
CATSDSPGGIQETQYF
TGTGCCACCAGTGATTCACCAGGGGGAATACAAGAGACCCAGTACTTC
>17|TRBJ2-7|TRBV7-8|once|TRBD2
CASSRGVRTSGIYEQYF
TGTGCCAGCAGCAGGGGGGTTAGGACTAGCGGCATCTACGAGCAGTACTTC
>11|TRBJ1-5|TRBV28|.|.
CASIFGRPQHF
TGTGCCAGCATCTTTGGCAGACCCCAGCATTTT
>13|TRBJ1-2|TRBV30|few|.
CAWRDGRANGYTF
TGTGCCTGGAGGGACGGCAGGGCGAATGGCTACACCTTC
>20|TRBJ2-5|TRBV3-1/TRBV3-2|once|TRBD2
CASSQEFGSGRLGYQETQYF
TGTGCCAGCAGCCAAGAATTTGGTAGCGGGAGGTTGGGGTACCAAGAGACCCAGTACTTC
>16|TRBJ2-7|TRBV7-6|.|.
CASSLGSSVDSYEQYF
TGTGCCAGCAGCTTAGGGTCGTCAGTTGACTCCTACGAGCAGTACTTC
>13|TRBJ2-7|TRBV5-1|.|.
CASSLGRTSEQYF
TGCGCCAGCAGCTTGGGCCGGACATCCGAGCAGTACTTC
>14|TRBJ1-1|TRBV7-6|few|.
CASSLGRGNTEAFF
TGTGCCAGCAGCTTAGGTCGGGGAAACACTGAAGCTTTCTTT
>13|TRBJ2-2|TRBV3-1/TRBV3-2|.|.
CASSDELTGELFF
TGTGCCAGCAGTGATGAACTCACCGGGGAGCTGTTTTTT
>15|TRBJ1-5|TRBV6-1|.|.
CASSEGLSTWRPQHF
TGTGCCAGCAGTGAGGGACTCTCGACCTGGCGGCCCCAGCATTTT
>17|TRBJ2-5|TRBV29-1|.|TRBD2
CSVEDRRSGGRGETQYF
TGCAGCGTTGAAGATAGGAGGAGCGGGGGAAGAGGAGAGACCCAGTACTTC
>14|TRBJ1-3|TRBV19|.|.
CASGSGASGNTIYF
TGTGCCAGCGGTAGCGGGGCCTCTGGAAACACCATATATTTT
>15|TRBJ2-1|TRBV4-3|.|.
CASSQYRGYDNEQFF
TGCGCCAGCAGCCAATATAGGGGGTATGACAATGAGCAGTTCTTC
>16|TRBJ1-6|TRBV24-1|.|TRBD1
CATSDSTGGFGSPLHF
TGTGCCACCAGTGATTCGACAGGGGGCTTTGGTTCACCCCTCCACTTT
>14|TRBJ1-1|TRBV7-3|few|.
CASSLTPGIGGAFF
TGTGCCAGCAGCTTAACACCAGGGATAGGGGGAGCTTTCTTT
>12|TRBJ2-3|TRBV7-9|few|.
CASSSVTDTQYF
TGTGCCAGCAGCTCAGTCACAGATACGCAGTATTTT
>14|TRBJ1-6|TRBV18|.|.
CASSLQAMDSPLHF
TGTGCCAGCTCACTTCAGGCTATGGATTCACCCCTCCACTTT
>14|TRBJ2-1|TRBV5-1|.|.
CASSLARVGNEQFF
TGCGCCAGCAGCTTGGCCCGGGTTGGGAATGAGCAGTTCTTC